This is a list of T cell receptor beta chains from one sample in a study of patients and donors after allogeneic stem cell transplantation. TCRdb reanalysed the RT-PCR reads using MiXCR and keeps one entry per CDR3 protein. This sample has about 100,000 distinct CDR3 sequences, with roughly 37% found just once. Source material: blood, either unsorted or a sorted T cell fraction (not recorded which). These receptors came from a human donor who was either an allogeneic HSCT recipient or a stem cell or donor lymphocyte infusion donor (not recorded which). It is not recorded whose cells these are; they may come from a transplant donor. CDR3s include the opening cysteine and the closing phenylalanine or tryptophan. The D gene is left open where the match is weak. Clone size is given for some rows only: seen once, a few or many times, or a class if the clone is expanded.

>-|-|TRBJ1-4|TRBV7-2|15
TGTGCCAGCAGCCAAGGACCGAGCCCTAATGAAAAACTGTTTTTT
CASSQGPSPNEKLFF
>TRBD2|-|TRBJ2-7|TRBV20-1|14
TGCAGTGCTAGACCTTCGCGGGAGGGTTCCGAGCAGTACTTC
CSARPSREGSEQYF
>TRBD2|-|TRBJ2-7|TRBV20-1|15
TGCAGTGCTAATAGCGGGACCTCCCCGGGGTACGAGCAGTACTTC
CSANSGTSPGYEQYF
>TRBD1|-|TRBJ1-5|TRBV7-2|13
TGTGCCAGCAGCAACGACAGGGCTCAGCCCCAGCATTTT
CASSNDRAQPQHF
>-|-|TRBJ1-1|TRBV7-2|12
TGTGCCAGCAGCTTAGTAGGGTTTGAAGCTTTCTTT
CASSLVGFEAFF
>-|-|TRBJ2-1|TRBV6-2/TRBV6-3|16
TGTGCCAGCTCCCACAGGGTAGGACAGTCATACAATGAGCAGTTCTTC
CASSHRVGQSYNEQFF
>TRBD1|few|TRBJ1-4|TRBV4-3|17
TGCGCCAGCAGCCAAGAGTTAGACAGGGAAGGATACGAAAAACTGTTTTTT
CASSQELDREGYEKLFF
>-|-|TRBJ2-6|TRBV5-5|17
TGTGCCAGCAGCTTGGCAGCGGCCACCTCTGGGGCCAACGTCCTGACTTTC
CASSLAAATSGANVLTF
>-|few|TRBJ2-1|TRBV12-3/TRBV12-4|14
TGTGCCAGCAGTTTATTACGAACCTACAATGAGCAGTTCTTC
CASSLLRTYNEQFF
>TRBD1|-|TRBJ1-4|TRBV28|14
TGTGCCATTGGGACAGGGGGGTCTAATGAAAAACTGTATTTT
CAIGTGGSNEKLYF
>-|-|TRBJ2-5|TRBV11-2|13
TGTGCCAGCAGCTTTGCGGTGGAAGAGACCCAGTACTTC
CASSFAVEETQYF
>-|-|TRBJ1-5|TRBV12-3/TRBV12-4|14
TGTGCCAGCAGTGTGGGGGTGGGCAATCAGCCCCAGCATTTT
CASSVGVGNQPQHF
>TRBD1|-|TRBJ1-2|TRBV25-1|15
TGTGCCAGCAGTGAATATGGGACAGCTAACTATGGCTACACCTTC
CASSEYGTANYGYTF
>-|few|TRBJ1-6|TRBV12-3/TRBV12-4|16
TGTGCCAGCAGTTTACATGTTCCGGGGGCGCCTTCACCCCTCCACTTT
CASSLHVPGAPSPLHF
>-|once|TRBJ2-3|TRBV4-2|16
TGTGCCAGCAGCCAAGAAGTGGACTCCAGCCCATTTACGCAGTATTTT
CASSQEVDSSPFTQYF
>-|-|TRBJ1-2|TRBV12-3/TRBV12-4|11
TGTGCCAGCAGTTCGGTGTATGGCTACACCTTC
CASSSVYGYTF
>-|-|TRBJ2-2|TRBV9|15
TGTGCCAGCAGCCTAGTGGGAGGAAACACCGGGGAGCTGTTTTTT
CASSLVGGNTGELFF
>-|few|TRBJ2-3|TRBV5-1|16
TGCGCCAGCAGCCCGGGACCTAGTGATCCCACAGATACGCAGTATTTT
CASSPGPSDPTDTQYF
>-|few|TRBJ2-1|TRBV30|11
TGTGCCTGGAGTGAAGAGAATGAGCAGTTCTTC
CAWSEENEQFF
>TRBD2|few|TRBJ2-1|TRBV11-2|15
TGTGCCAGCAGCTTAATTAGCGGGAGTAACAATGAGCAGTTCTTC
CASSLISGSNNEQFF
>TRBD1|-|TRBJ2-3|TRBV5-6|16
TGTGCCAGCAGCTTGCTCCGGGACAGGGGGACAGATACGCAGTATTTT
CASSLLRDRGTDTQYF
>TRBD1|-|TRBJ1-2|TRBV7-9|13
TGTGCCAGCAGCTTAGGGGACAGCTATGGCTACACCTTC
CASSLGDSYGYTF
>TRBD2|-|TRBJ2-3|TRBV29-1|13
TGCAGCGGGGAAGCGGGAGGCACAGATACGCAGTATTTT
CSGEAGGTDTQYF
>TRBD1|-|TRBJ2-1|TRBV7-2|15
TGTGCCAGCAGCTTATATGTAAGGGGGCCCAATGAGCAGTTCTTC
CASSLYVRGPNEQFF
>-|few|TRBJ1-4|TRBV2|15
TGTGCCAGCAGTGCCACCGGGGCAACTAATGAAAAACTGTTTTTT
CASSATGATNEKLFF
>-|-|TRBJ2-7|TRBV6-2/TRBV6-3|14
TGTGCCAGCAGTCCCCAAGGGGGTAGAAACGAGCAGTACTTC
CASSPQGGRNEQYF